The rows below give T cell receptor beta chains drawn from one sample of a study of control samples from healthy donors and cancer patients. Assay used: immunoSEQ multiplex PCR; TCRdb lists only in-frame clones, some missing. Among approximately 140,000 clones listed, approximately 93% were seen once. The material sequenced was blood. All receptors derive from a man younger than 30 in good health. The CDR3 runs from the conserved cysteine through the conserved F or W.

j_call: TRBJ2-7
v_call: TRBV6-2/TRBV6-3
cdr3_aa: CASSYSRQGGGEQYF

j_call: TRBJ2-3
v_call: TRBV5-1
cdr3_aa: CASSPARDRYTDTQYF

j_call: TRBJ2-2
v_call: TRBV11-2
cdr3_aa: CASSEGLYTGELFF

j_call: TRBJ1-2
v_call: TRBV5-8
cdr3_aa: CASSPGWYGYTF

j_call: TRBJ2-3
v_call: TRBV7-2
cdr3_aa: CASSLGLHTDTQYF

j_call: TRBJ2-3
v_call: TRBV7-3
cdr3_aa: CASSLAALAGTDTQYF

j_call: TRBJ2-6
v_call: TRBV5-4
cdr3_aa: CASNPGQQSGANVLTF

j_call: TRBJ2-7
v_call: TRBV27
cdr3_aa: CASSPGLAGGPQGYEQYF

j_call: TRBJ2-3
v_call: TRBV30
cdr3_aa: CAWSVWDTQYF

j_call: TRBJ2-7
v_call: TRBV4-1
cdr3_aa: CASSHSLAGGNYEQYF

j_call: TRBJ1-2
v_call: TRBV3-1/TRBV3-2
cdr3_aa: CASTLREGFYGYTF

j_call: TRBJ2-2
v_call: TRBV9
cdr3_aa: CASSVSSGGDTGELFF

j_call: TRBJ2-5
v_call: TRBV11-3
cdr3_aa: CASSSSRGDGRETQYF

j_call: TRBJ1-5
v_call: TRBV28
cdr3_aa: CASSPVSGGPYSNQPQHF

j_call: TRBJ2-5
v_call: TRBV18
cdr3_aa: CASSPAGVQETQYF

j_call: TRBJ2-1
v_call: TRBV19
cdr3_aa: CASSMSRDRYNEQFF

j_call: TRBJ1-3
v_call: TRBV12-5
cdr3_aa: CASGRTAGGDGNTIYF

j_call: TRBJ2-7
v_call: TRBV24-1
cdr3_aa: CATSGTGSYEQYF

j_call: TRBJ1-2
v_call: TRBV18
cdr3_aa: CASSPQLSSNYGYTF

j_call: TRBJ2-7
v_call: TRBV11-2
cdr3_aa: CASSLGLASEQYF

j_call: TRBJ2-3
v_call: TRBV9
cdr3_aa: CASSVVGGNADTQYF

j_call: TRBJ1-6
v_call: TRBV30
cdr3_aa: CAWQDRGWNSPLHF

j_call: TRBJ1-1
v_call: TRBV12-3/TRBV12-4
cdr3_aa: CASSQFEAFF

j_call: TRBJ2-1
v_call: TRBV6-5
cdr3_aa: CASSYRGQNNEQFF

j_call: TRBJ2-1
v_call: TRBV2
cdr3_aa: CASRAASYNEQFF

j_call: TRBJ2-7
v_call: TRBV2
cdr3_aa: CATSGTGYEQYF

j_call: TRBJ2-1
v_call: TRBV3-1/TRBV3-2
cdr3_aa: CASSQVRGQAFF

j_call: TRBJ1-1
v_call: TRBV19
cdr3_aa: CASKMTHENTEAFF

j_call: TRBJ1-6
v_call: TRBV7-2
cdr3_aa: CASGTHNSPLHF

j_call: TRBJ1-3
v_call: TRBV9
cdr3_aa: CASSESYRDSGNTIYF

j_call: TRBJ2-2
v_call: TRBV19
cdr3_aa: CASSIRGGTHTGELFF

j_call: TRBJ2-7
v_call: TRBV5-6
cdr3_aa: CASSFTRGYEQYF

j_call: TRBJ2-7
v_call: TRBV30
cdr3_aa: CAWSARASGSYEQYF

j_call: TRBJ1-5
v_call: TRBV7-9
cdr3_aa: CASSRSSAVGPQHF

j_call: TRBJ2-2
v_call: TRBV5-1
cdr3_aa: CASSEQGPNTGELFF

j_call: TRBJ2-3
v_call: TRBV10-1
cdr3_aa: CASSETAGGRYTQYF

j_call: TRBJ2-7
v_call: TRBV5-1
cdr3_aa: CASGTFGWFYEQYF

j_call: TRBJ2-2
v_call: TRBV5-1
cdr3_aa: CASSWDDGFLNTGELFF

j_call: TRBJ2-7
v_call: TRBV28
cdr3_aa: CASSPGTDIYEQYF

j_call: TRBJ2-7
v_call: TRBV5-5
cdr3_aa: CASSPNGYEQYF

j_call: TRBJ2-7
v_call: TRBV7-8
cdr3_aa: CASSHVPGQGRYEQYF